This TCR beta chain was found in a study of blood T cell repertoires in COVID-19. Study-level information: Samples representing acute and convalescent COVID-19 were sourced from the United States, Italy and Spain. PBMCs, B-cell-depleted T cells, or T cells provided the cDNA or gDNA that made up the material.

Source study methods: Reference gene primers were amplified, and this amplification served to estimate nucleated cell counts. Using immunoSEQ multiplex PCR, the repertoire was profiled, and TCRdb retains in-frame clones only, with some absent. V, J and clone size were drawn from that table, and D and trimming were deduced from the DNA. The sample has tens of thousands of clones, approximately 90% seen once. V lost 9 bases and J 4 bases, leaving 13 bases between the germline ends. The V gene's germline CDR1 is MDHEN and CDR2 SYDVKM. The CDR3 extends over 13 amino acids. This receptor was identified in a woman aged 45-65 years with acute or convalescent COVID-19. This chain links TRBV28 with TRBJ2-1; tentatively, D is TRBD1 (5 bases). The specimen sequenced was peripheral blood. In DNA form, the CDR3 reads TGTGCCAGTACACAGGCTGTATACAATGAGCAGTTCTTC. Its protein is CASTQAVYNEQFF.